The 8 T cell receptor beta chains below were found in one sample sequenced in a study of molecular identifiers for immune sequencing clone quantification. In TCRdb, the PCR reads were re-called with MiXCR into one record per CDR3 protein. The sample contains about 100,000 distinct CDR3 sequences, 36% of which appear only once. Sequencing was carried out using naive CD8+ T cells from blood, with Jurkat cell RNA spiked in. Specified subset: FACS-sorted CD8+CD4-CCR7+CD45RA+ naive T cells. Every receptor here comes from a human donor in good health. Some libraries in this study had Jurkat cell RNA spiked in.

Notes on this clonotype: This may come from a read error, since a much larger clone is one base off. The V gene is TRBV5-1, the J gene TRBJ1-1; D is ambiguous. The V gene lost 2 bases and the J gene lost 0 bases, with 8 bases spanning the gap. Germline CDR1 SGHRS, CDR2 YFSETQ. CDR3 size: 14 residues. As DNA, the CDR3 is TGCGCCAGCAGCTTAGGATATGTGAACACTGAAGCTTTCTTT. Translation gives CASSLGYVNTEAFF. Supplemented by reference TRBV5-1 and TRBJ1-1, the full variable domain reads KAGVTQTPRYLIKTRGQQVTLSCSPISGHRSVSWYQQTPGQGLQFLFEYFSETQRNKGNFPGRFSGRQFSNSRSEMNVSTLELGDSALYLCASSLGYVNTEAFFGQGTRLTVV.

This clonotype was counted many times. CDR3 in amino acids: CASSSKYEQYF. DNA for the CDR3: TGCGCCAGCAGCTCTAAGTACGAGCAGTACTTC. The genes are TRBV5-1 and TRBJ2-7; D gene unclear. In germline, CDR1 is SGHRS, CDR2 YFSETQ. Deletions cut 3 bases from V and 4 bases from J, with 5 bases between. CDR3 size: 11 residues.

The chain recombines TRBV28 with TRBJ2-5; TRBD1 is a possible D gene (5 bases). CDR1 and CDR2 (germline): MDHEN, SYDVKM. Deletions cut 2 bases from V and 1 base from J, with 14 bases between. The length of the CDR3 is 16 residues. For the CDR3, the DNA is TGTGCCAGCAGTTTAAACCTAGGGGTAGGCCAAGAGACCCAGTACTTC. The encoded protein is CASSLNLGVGQETQYF.

The chain carries TRBV28 and TRBJ2-3; a weak D match, TRBD2 (5 bases). V lost 8 bases and J 3 bases, leaving 9 bases between the germline ends. Germline CDR1 reads MDHEN; CDR2 reads SYDVKM. The CDR3 is made up of 12 amino acids. CDR3 coding DNA: TGTGCCAGCGAACGGGGAACAGATACGCAGTATTTT. It is translated as CASERGTDTQYF. Filled out from reference TRBV28 and TRBJ2-3, the complete variable domain reads DVKVTQSSRYLVKRTGEKVFLECVQDMDHENMFWYRQDPGLGLRLIYFSYDVKMKEKGDIPEGYSVSREKKERFSLILESASTNQTSMYLCASERGTDTQYFGPGTRLTVL.

In the case of this clonotype: One end of the junction fails to match germline, which may point to a read error. The chain carries TRBV4-1 and TRBJ2-2; 7 nucleotides line up with TRBD2. CDR1 MGHRA and CDR2 YSYEKL come from the germline V gene. The CDR3 sequence is 14 residues long. CDR3 sequence (DNA): TGCGCCAGCAGCCCCTGGACTAGAACCGGGGAGAAGTATTTT. Amino acids: CASSPWTRTGEKYF.

CDR3 nucleotides: TGTGCCAGCGGGGGGCTGATTCAGTACTTC. Its protein product is CASGGLIQYF. This chain links TRBV2 with TRBJ2-4, with D perhaps given as TRBD1 or TRBD2 (6 bases each). Trimming pared 8 bases from V and 10 bases from J, leaving 9 bases between. Per the germline V gene, CDR1 is SNHLY and CDR2 is FYNNEI. This CDR3 has 10 residues.

The chain recombines TRBV11-2 with TRBJ1-2; D not resolved. Deletions cut 2 bases from V and 7 bases from J, with 17 bases between. The CDR3 loop spans 15 amino acids. The germline CDR1 and CDR2 sequences are SGHAT and FQNNGV. CDR3: CASSLIPRSLFGYTF. The CDR3 nucleotides read TGTGCCAGCAGCTTAATTCCCCGCAGTCTGTTTGGCTACACCTTC.

The chain links TRBV3-2 to TRBJ2-3. TRBV3-2 is listed as a pseudogene. This CDR3 comprises 13 residues. The CDR3 sequence: CASWQWSTDTQYF. CDR3 nucleotide sequence: TGTGCCAGCTGGCAATGGAGCACAGATACGCAGTATTTT.